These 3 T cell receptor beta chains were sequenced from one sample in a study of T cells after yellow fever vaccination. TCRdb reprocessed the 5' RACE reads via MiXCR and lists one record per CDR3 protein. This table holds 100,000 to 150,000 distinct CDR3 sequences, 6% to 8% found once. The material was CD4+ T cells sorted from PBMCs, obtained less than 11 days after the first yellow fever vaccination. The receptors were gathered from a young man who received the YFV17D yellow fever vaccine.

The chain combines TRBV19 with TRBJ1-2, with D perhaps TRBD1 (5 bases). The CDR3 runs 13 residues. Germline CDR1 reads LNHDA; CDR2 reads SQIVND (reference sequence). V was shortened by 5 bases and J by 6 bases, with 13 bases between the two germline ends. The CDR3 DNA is TGTGCCAGTAGTTTCAGCGGGGGTCATGGCTACACCTTC. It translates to CASSFSGGHGYTF. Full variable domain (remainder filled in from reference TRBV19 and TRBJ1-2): DGGITQSPKYLFRKEGQNVTLSCEQNLNHDAMYWYRQDPGQGLRLIYYSQIVNDFQKGDIAEGYSVSREKKESFPLTVTSAQKNPTAFYLCASSFSGGHGYTFGSGTRLTVV.

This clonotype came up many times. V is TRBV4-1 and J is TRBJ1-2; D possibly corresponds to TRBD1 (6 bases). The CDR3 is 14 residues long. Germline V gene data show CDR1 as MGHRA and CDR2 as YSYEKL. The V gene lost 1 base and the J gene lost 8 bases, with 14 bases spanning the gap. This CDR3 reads CASSQGWGAAGYTF. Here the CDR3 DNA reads TGCGCCAGCAGCCAAGGGTGGGGGGCCGCGGGCTACACCTTC.

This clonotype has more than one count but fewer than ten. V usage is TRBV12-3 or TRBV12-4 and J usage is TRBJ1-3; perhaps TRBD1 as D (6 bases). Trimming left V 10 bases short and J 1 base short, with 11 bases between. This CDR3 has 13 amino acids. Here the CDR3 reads CAINRASGNTIYF. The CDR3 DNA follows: TGTGCCATCAACAGGGCATCTGGAAACACCATATATTTT.